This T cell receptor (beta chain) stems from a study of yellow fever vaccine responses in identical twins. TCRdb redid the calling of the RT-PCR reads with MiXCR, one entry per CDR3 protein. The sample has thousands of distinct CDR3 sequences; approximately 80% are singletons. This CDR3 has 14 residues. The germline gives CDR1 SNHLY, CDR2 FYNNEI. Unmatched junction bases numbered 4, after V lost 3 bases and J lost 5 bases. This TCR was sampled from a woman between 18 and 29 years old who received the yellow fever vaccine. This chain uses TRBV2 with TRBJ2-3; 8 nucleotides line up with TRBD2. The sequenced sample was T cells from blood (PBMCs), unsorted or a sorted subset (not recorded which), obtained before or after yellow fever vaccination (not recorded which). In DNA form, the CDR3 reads TGTGCCAGCAGTGACCCCCTAGCGGGAGATACGCAGTATTTT. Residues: CASSDPLAGDTQYF.